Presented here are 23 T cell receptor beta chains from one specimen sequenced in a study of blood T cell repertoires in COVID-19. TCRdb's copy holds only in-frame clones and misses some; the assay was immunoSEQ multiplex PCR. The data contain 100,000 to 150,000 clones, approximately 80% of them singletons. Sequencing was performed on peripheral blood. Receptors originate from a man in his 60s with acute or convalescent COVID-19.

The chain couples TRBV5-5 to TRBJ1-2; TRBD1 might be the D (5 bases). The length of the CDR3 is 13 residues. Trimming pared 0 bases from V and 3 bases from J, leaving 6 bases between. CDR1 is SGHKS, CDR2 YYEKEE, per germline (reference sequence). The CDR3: CASSLGRDYGYTF. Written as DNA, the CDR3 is TGTGCCAGCAGCTTGGGCAGGGACTATGGCTACACCTTC.

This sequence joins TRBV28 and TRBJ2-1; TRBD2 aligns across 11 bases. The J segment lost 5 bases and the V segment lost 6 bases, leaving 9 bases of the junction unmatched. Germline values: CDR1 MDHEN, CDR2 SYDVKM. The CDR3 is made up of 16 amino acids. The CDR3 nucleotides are TGTGCCAGCAGCCCTAGGACTAGCGGGCTAAACAATGAGCAGTTCTTC. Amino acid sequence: CASSPRTSGLNNEQFF.

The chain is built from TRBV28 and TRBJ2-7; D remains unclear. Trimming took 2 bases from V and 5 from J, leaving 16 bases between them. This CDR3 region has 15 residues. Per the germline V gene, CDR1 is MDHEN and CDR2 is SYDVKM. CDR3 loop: CASSLSGGSGDEQYF. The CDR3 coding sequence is TGTGCCAGCAGTTTAAGTGGTGGGTCCGGAGACGAGCAGTACTTC.

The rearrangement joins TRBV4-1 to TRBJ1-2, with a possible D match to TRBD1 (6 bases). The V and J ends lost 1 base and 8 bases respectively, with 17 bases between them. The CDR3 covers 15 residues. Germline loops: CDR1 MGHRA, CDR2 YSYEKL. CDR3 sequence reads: CASSQALGGLSGYTF. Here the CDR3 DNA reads TGCGCCAGCAGCCAAGCTTTGGGGGGGCTGAGCGGCTACACCTTC.

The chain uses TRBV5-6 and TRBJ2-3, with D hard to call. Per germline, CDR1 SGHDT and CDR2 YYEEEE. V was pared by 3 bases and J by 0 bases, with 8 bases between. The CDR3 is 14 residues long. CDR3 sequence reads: CASSSGASTDTQYF. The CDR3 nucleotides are TGTGCCAGCAGCTCGGGTGCTAGCACAGATACGCAGTATTTT.

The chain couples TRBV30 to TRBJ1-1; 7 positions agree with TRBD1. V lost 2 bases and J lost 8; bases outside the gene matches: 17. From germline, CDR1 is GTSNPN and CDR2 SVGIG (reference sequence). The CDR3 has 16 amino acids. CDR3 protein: CAWSLIVGRDRTEAFF. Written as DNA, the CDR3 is TGTGCCTGGAGTCTAATCGTCGGGCGGGACAGAACCGAAGCTTTCTTT.

CDR3 sequence: CASSFQQGDQPQHF. In DNA, the CDR3 is TGTGCCAGCAGTTTTCAACAGGGAGATCAGCCCCAGCATTTT. V and J are TRBV28 and TRBJ1-5, with TRBD1 as a possible D gene (6 bases). The V gene's germline CDR1 is MDHEN and CDR2 SYDVKM. The germline V and J ends were trimmed by 3 bases and 5 bases, with 11 bases remaining between them. The CDR3 covers 14 residues.

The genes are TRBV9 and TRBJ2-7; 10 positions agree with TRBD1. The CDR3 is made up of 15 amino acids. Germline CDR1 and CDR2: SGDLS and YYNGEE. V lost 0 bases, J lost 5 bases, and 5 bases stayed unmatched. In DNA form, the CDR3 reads TGTGCCAGCAGCGTAGAGGGACAGGGGACCAACGAGCAGTACTTC. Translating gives CASSVEGQGTNEQYF.

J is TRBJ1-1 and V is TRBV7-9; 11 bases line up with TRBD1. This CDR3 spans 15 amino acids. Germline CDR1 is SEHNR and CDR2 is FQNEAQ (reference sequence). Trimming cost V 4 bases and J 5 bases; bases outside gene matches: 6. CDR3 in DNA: TGTGCCAGCAGCTCGGTGGGGACAGGGGGGACTGAAGCTTTCTTT. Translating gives CASSSVGTGGTEAFF. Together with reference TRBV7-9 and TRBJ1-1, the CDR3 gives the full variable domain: DTGVSQNPRHKITKRGQNVTFRCDPISEHNRLYWYRQTLGQGPEFLTYFQNEAQLEKSRLLSDRFSAERPKGSFSTLEIQRTEQGDSAMYLCASSSVGTGGTEAFFGQGTRLTVV.

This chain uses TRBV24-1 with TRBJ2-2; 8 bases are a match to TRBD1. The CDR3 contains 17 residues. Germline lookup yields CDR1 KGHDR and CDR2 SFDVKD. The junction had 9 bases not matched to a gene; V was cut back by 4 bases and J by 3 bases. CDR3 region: CATSDQGQGVYTGELFF. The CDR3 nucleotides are TGTGCCACCAGTGACCAAGGACAGGGAGTTTACACCGGGGAGCTGTTTTTT.

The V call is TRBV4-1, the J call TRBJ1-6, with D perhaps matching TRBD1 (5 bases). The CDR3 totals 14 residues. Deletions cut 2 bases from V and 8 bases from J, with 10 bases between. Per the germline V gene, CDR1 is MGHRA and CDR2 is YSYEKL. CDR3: CASSQSRDYSPLHF. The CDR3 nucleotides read TGCGCCAGCAGCCAATCCCGGGACTATTCACCCCTCCACTTT.

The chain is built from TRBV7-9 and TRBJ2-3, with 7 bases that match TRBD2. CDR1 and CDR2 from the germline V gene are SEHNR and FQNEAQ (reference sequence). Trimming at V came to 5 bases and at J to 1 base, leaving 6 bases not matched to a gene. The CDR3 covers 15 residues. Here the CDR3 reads CASSPGGSGTDTQYF. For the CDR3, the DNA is TGTGCCAGCAGCCCTGGCGGGAGCGGCACAGATACGCAGTATTTT.

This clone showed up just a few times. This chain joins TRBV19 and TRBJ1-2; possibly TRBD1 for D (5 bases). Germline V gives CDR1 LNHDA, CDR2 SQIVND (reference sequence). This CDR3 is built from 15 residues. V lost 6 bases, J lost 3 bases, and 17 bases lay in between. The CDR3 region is CASSRDFKTHYGYTF. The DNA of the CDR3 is TGTGCCAGTAGCAGGGACTTCAAGACCCACTATGGCTACACCTTC.

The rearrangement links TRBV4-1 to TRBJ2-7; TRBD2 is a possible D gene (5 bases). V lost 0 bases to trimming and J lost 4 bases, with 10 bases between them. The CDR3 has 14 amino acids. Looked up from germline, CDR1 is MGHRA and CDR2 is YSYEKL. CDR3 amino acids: CASSQDRGIYEQYF. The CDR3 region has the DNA TGCGCCAGCAGCCAAGATCGGGGTATATACGAGCAGTACTTC.

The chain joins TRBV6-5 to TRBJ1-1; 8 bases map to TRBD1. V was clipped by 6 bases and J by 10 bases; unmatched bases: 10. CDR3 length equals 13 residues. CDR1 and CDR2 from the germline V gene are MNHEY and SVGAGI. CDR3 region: CASSPRGQRVAFF. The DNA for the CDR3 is TGTGCCAGCAGCCCCAGGGGGCAGAGGGTAGCTTTCTTT.

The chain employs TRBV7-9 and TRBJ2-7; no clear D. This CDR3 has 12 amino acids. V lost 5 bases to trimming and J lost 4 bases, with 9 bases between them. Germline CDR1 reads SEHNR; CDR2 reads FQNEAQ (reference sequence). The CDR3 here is CASSPSGYEQYF. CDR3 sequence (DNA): TGTGCCAGCAGCCCCTCGGGTTACGAGCAGTACTTC.

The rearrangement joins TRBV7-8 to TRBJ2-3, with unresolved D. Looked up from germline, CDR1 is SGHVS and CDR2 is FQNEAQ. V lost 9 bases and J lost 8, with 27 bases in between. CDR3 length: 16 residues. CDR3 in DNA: TGTGCCAGTTATCCCCCCCGTGTCTCCGGCCGGAGTACGCAGTATTTT. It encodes CASYPPRVSGRSTQYF.

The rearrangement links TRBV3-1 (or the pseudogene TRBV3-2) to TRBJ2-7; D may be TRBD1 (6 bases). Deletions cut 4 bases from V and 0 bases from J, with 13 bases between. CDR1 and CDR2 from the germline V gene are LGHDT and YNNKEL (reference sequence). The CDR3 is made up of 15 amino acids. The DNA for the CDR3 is TGTGCCAGCAGCCCCGACAGGCGTAGCTCCTACGAGCAGTACTTC. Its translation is CASSPDRRSSYEQYF.

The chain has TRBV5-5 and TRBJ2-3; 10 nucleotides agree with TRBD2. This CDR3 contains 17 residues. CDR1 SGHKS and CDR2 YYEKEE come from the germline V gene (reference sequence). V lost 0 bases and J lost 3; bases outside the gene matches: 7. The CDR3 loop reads CASSLDPSGGGTDTQYF. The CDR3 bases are TGTGCCAGCAGCTTGGACCCTAGCGGGGGAGGGACAGATACGCAGTATTTT.

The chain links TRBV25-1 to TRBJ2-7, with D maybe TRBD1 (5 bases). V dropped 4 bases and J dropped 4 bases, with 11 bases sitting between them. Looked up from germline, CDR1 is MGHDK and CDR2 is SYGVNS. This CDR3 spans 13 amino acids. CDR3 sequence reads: CASSVQGLYEQYF. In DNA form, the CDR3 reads TGTGCCAGCAGTGTGCAGGGATTGTACGAGCAGTACTTC.

CDR3 residues: CASSRTSGETQYF. The CDR3 DNA reads TGTGCCAGCAGCAGAACTAGCGGCGAGACCCAGTACTTC. V and J are TRBV7-3 and TRBJ2-5, with 8 bases fitting TRBD2. This CDR3 has 13 residues. The germline V gene has CDR1 SGHTA and CDR2 FQGTGA. V lost 5 bases and J lost 5; bases outside the gene matches: 4.

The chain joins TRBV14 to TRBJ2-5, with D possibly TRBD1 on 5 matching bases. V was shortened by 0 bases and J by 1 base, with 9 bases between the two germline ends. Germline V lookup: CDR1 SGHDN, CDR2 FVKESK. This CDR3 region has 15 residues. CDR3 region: CASSQDGRAQETQYF. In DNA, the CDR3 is TGTGCCAGCAGCCAAGATGGCAGGGCCCAAGAGACCCAGTACTTC.

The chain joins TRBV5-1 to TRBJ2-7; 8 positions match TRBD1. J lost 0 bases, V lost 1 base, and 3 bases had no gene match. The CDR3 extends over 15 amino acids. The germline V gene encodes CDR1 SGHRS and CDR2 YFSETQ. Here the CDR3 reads CASSLTGGTSYEQYF. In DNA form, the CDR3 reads TGCGCCAGCAGCTTGACAGGGGGGACCTCCTACGAGCAGTACTTC.